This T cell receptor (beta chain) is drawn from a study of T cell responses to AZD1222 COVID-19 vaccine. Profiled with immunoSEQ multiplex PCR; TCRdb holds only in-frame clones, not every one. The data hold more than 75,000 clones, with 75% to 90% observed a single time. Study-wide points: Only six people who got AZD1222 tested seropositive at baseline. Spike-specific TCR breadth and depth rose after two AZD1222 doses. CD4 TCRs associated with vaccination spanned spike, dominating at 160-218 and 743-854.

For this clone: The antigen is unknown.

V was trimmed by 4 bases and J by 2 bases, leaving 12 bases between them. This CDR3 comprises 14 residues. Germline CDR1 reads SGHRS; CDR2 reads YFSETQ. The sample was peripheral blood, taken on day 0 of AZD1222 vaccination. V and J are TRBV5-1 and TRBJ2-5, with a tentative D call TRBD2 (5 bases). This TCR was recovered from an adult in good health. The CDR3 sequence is CASSTGTGQETQYF. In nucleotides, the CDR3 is TGCGCCAGCAGCACCGGAACGGGGCAAGAGACCCAGTACTTC.